This is a list of T cell receptor beta chains from one sample in a study of cytomegalovirus exposure and HLA in healthy donors. Only in-frame clones appear in the TCRdb table, and some are missing; sequencing was by immunoSEQ multiplex PCR. The profile shows more than 250,000 clones, 80% to 90% of them singletons. The sequenced material came from PBMCs. The receptor source for this set is a woman under 30 in good health and CMV-seronegative. The CDR3 runs from the conserved cysteine through the conserved F or W. Each record gives: CDR3 protein, CDR3 DNA, J gene, clone size, D gene, V gene. The D gene is left open where the match is weak. A row's size may be missing; if present it is once, few, many or a size class.

CDR3 protein: CASSQEWSSYEQYF; CDR3 DNA: TGCGCCAGCAGCCAAGAATGGAGCTCCTACGAGCAGTACTTC; J gene: TRBJ2-7; clone size: -; D gene: -; V gene: TRBV4-1
CDR3 protein: CASGQSSYEQYF; CDR3 DNA: TGTGCCAGCGGGCAGAGCTCCTACGAGCAGTACTTC; J gene: TRBJ2-7; clone size: -; D gene: -; V gene: TRBV6-1
CDR3 protein: CATSTRRGSSYEQYF; CDR3 DNA: TGTGCCACCAGCACTCGGCGGGGGAGCTCCTACGAGCAGTACTTC; J gene: TRBJ2-7; clone size: once; D gene: TRBD2; V gene: TRBV15
CDR3 protein: CASRRGQAQETQYF; CDR3 DNA: TGTGCCAGCAGAAGGGGACAGGCCCAAGAGACCCAGTACTTC; J gene: TRBJ2-5; clone size: -; D gene: TRBD1; V gene: TRBV2
CDR3 protein: CASSPSSGRRPAGELFF; CDR3 DNA: TGTGCCAGCAGTCCTTCTAGCGGGAGAAGGCCAGCCGGGGAGCTGTTTTTT; J gene: TRBJ2-2; clone size: -; D gene: TRBD2; V gene: TRBV28
CDR3 protein: CASFGTSGSGDTQYF; CDR3 DNA: TGTGCCAGCTTCGGGACTAGCGGGAGTGGTGATACGCAGTATTTT; J gene: TRBJ2-3; clone size: -; D gene: TRBD2; V gene: TRBV5-4
CDR3 protein: CASSPGLAGETQYF; CDR3 DNA: TGTGCCAGCAGCCCCGGACTAGCGGGAGAGACCCAGTACTTC; J gene: TRBJ2-5; clone size: once; D gene: TRBD2; V gene: TRBV7-3
CDR3 protein: CASSLGSGHQETQYF; CDR3 DNA: TGCGCCAGCAGCTTGGGGTCAGGGCACCAAGAGACCCAGTACTTC; J gene: TRBJ2-5; clone size: once; D gene: -; V gene: TRBV5-1
CDR3 protein: CASSWTSGRRYEQYF; CDR3 DNA: TGTGCCAGCAGTTGGACTAGCGGGAGACGTTACGAGCAGTACTTC; J gene: TRBJ2-7; clone size: -; D gene: TRBD2; V gene: TRBV25-1
CDR3 protein: CASSLGTGVQPQHF; CDR3 DNA: TGCGCCAGCAGCTTGGGGACAGGGGTTCAGCCCCAGCATTTT; J gene: TRBJ1-5; clone size: once; D gene: TRBD1; V gene: TRBV5-1
CDR3 protein: CASSSGDHRGYTF; CDR3 DNA: TGTGCCAGCAGTTCAGGGGACCATCGCGGCTACACCTTC; J gene: TRBJ1-2; clone size: -; D gene: -; V gene: TRBV28